One and the same sample provided the 5 T cell receptor beta chains below, sequenced in a study of molecular identifiers for immune sequencing clone quantification. One entry per CDR3 protein results from TCRdb running MiXCR on the PCR reads. The sample lists 85,000 to 100,000 distinct CDR3 sequences, around 20% occurring once. The sequenced sample consisted of naive CD8+ T cells from blood, with Jurkat cell RNA spiked in. Indicated subset: FACS-sorted CD8+CD4-CCR7+CD45RA+ naive T cells. Receptors were obtained from a human donor in good health. Some libraries in this study had Jurkat cell RNA spiked in.

This chain links TRBV4-1 with TRBJ2-2; D gene unclear. The germline V gene encodes CDR1 MGHRA and CDR2 YSYEKL. Trimming stripped 1 base from V and 1 base from J, with 13 bases between. The length of the CDR3 is 17 residues. CDR3 sequence (DNA): TGCGCCAGCAGCCAAGGGAGACACCGTCTGAACACCGGGGAGCTGTTTTTT. Its protein product is CASSQGRHRLNTGELFF.

This clonotype was detected ten times or more. The J gene is TRBJ1-1, the V gene TRBV3-1, with D unclear. Trimming took off 0 bases at V and 1 base at J, with 9 bases between the two ends. The CDR3 loop spans 15 amino acids. Per the germline V gene, CDR1 is LGHDT and CDR2 is YNNKEL (reference sequence). This CDR3 is CASSQESSSNTEAFF. CDR3 coding DNA: TGTGCCAGCAGCCAAGAATCTTCCTCGAACACTGAAGCTTTCTTT.

This clonotype was seen ten or more times. The chain combines TRBV4-3 with TRBJ2-1; a possible D gene is TRBD2 (5 bases). The CDR3 spans 15 residues. Germline V gives CDR1 LGHNA, CDR2 YSLEER. The V end was cut by 4 bases, the J end by 7 bases, with 17 bases between. The CDR3 DNA reads TGCGCCAGCAGCCCTCACCTGGTCCGAGGGAATGAGCAGTTCTTC. It is translated as CASSPHLVRGNEQFF.

This clonotype was counted a few times. A read error is possible here, since a much larger clone lies one base away. V and J are TRBV4-3 and TRBJ2-5; a weak D match, TRBD1 (6 bases). Per the germline V gene, CDR1 is LGHNA and CDR2 is YSLEER. The CDR3 sequence is 14 residues long. CDR3 in amino acids: CASSPGQYQEAQYF. CDR3 sequence (DNA): TGCGCCAGCAGCCCCGGACAGTACCAAGAGGCCCAGTACTTC.

This clonotype was counted a single time. Compared with germline, one end of the junction differs, possibly owing to a read error. This CDR3 is CASSWDRESHGYAF. The CDR3 DNA reads TGTGCCAGCAGTTGGGACAGGGAGTCACATGGCTACGCCTTC. The V call is TRBV27, the J call TRBJ1-2; 9 bases match TRBD1. Germline lookup yields CDR1 MNHEY and CDR2 SMNVEV (reference sequence). The CDR3 sequence is 14 residues long.